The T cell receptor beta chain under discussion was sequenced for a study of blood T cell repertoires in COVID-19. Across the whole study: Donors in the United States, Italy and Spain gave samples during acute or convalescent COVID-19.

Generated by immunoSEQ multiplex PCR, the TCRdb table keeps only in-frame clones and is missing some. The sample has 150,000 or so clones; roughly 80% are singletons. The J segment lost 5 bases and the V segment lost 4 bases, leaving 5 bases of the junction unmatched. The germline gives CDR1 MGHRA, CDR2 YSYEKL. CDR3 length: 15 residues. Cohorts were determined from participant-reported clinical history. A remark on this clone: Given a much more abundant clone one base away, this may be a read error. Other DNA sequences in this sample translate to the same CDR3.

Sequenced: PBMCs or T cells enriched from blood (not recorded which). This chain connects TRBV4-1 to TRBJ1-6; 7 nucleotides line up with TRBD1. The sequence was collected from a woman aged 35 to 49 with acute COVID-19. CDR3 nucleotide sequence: TGCGCCAGCAGCCTTCGGGACAGAGATAATTCACCCCTCCACTTT. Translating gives CASSLRDRDNSPLHF.